This T cell receptor beta chain comes out of a study of CD8 T cells in ankylosing spondylitis. With regard to this clonotype: What it recognizes is unknown.

V dropped 4 bases and J dropped 0 bases, with 11 bases sitting between them. The CDR3 consists of 15 residues. CDR1 is SGHKS and CDR2 is YYEKEE in the germline V gene (reference sequence). Study-level points and caveats: Blood of patients with ankylosing spondylitis appeared to be characterized by a TCR beta motif of eight or nine highly homologous variants.

A single record per CDR3 protein comes from TCRdb applying MiXCR to the 5' RACE reads. The sample carries a few hundred thousand distinct CDR3 sequences, 7.5% to 9% recorded once. The clonotype comes from a male donor with ankylosing spondylitis. V is TRBV5-5 and J is TRBJ2-1, with D possibly TRBD2 on 5 matching bases. The sample taken for sequencing was blood, either unsorted or a sorted T cell fraction (not recorded which). The CDR3 protein is CASSIRGSSYNEQFF. The DNA for the CDR3 is TGTGCCAGCAGCATACGGGGAAGCTCCTACAATGAGCAGTTCTTC.